This T cell receptor (beta chain) was observed in a study of control samples from healthy donors and cancer patients. The J segment lost 5 bases and the V segment lost 7 bases, leaving 12 bases of the junction unmatched. The CDR3 spans 17 residues. Germline loops: CDR1 SGHAT, CDR2 FQNNGV. Assay used: immunoSEQ multiplex PCR; TCRdb lists only in-frame clones, some missing. The profile shows about 120,000 clones, 80% to 90% of them singletons. The material sequenced was PBMCs. The sequence was collected from a woman in her forties or fifties with colorectal cancer. The gene calls are TRBV11-2 and TRBJ2-5; 14 nucleotides align to TRBD2. CDR3 amino acids: CASTPGLAGVPWETQYF. CDR3 nucleotides: TGTGCCAGCACCCCGGGACTAGCGGGGGTCCCCTGGGAGACCCAGTACTTC.